A selection of T cell receptor beta chains follows, all from one sample in a study of identifying expanded T cells in peripheral blood. Libraries were prepared by immunoSEQ multiplex PCR; TCRdb keeps only in-frame clonotypes and omits some of them. The profile shows about 90,000 clones, 70% to 90% of them singletons. Sequenced input: blood. These receptors were obtained from a person aged 18-69 years in good health. Each CDR3 is given with its conserved first and last residue. Fields, in order: CDR3 length, clone size, V gene, J gene, CDR3 protein. Clone sizes are given selectively: once, few, many, or a class where the clone is expanded.

CDR3 length: 14
clone size: -
V gene: TRBV6-1
J gene: TRBJ1-2
CDR3 protein: CASSEYPQGGGYTF

CDR3 length: 14
clone size: -
V gene: TRBV27
J gene: TRBJ1-2
CDR3 protein: CASSSQGALPGYTF

CDR3 length: 15
clone size: -
V gene: TRBV6-1
J gene: TRBJ2-2
CDR3 protein: CASSEQPTTPGELFF

CDR3 length: 14
clone size: -
V gene: TRBV6-5
J gene: TRBJ1-5
CDR3 protein: CASSSGIGAQPQHF

CDR3 length: 14
clone size: -
V gene: TRBV7-3
J gene: TRBJ2-7
CDR3 protein: CASSPGTGGYEQYF

CDR3 length: 13
clone size: -
V gene: TRBV2
J gene: TRBJ2-3
CDR3 protein: CASRELAADTQYF

CDR3 length: 14
clone size: once
V gene: TRBV10-3
J gene: TRBJ1-1
CDR3 protein: CAISEAGDSSEAFF

CDR3 length: 16
clone size: -
V gene: TRBV5-1
J gene: TRBJ1-4
CDR3 protein: CASSLAAGGGREKLFF

CDR3 length: 15
clone size: -
V gene: TRBV9
J gene: TRBJ1-6
CDR3 protein: CASSVGAGQFSPLHF

CDR3 length: 15
clone size: -
V gene: TRBV30
J gene: TRBJ1-1
CDR3 protein: CAWSVRGVLNTEAFF

CDR3 length: 17
clone size: -
V gene: TRBV7-6
J gene: TRBJ1-3
CDR3 protein: CASSLGFVGQGRNTIYF

CDR3 length: 16
clone size: -
V gene: TRBV11-2
J gene: TRBJ2-7
CDR3 protein: CASSLSPSSGEYEQYF

CDR3 length: 15
clone size: once
V gene: TRBV7-9
J gene: TRBJ2-3
CDR3 protein: CASGGEDWLGSTQYF

CDR3 length: 15
clone size: once
V gene: TRBV6-5
J gene: TRBJ1-1
CDR3 protein: CASSYEGRRNTEAFF

CDR3 length: 15
clone size: -
V gene: TRBV27
J gene: TRBJ1-6
CDR3 protein: CASRGFVVGNSPLHF

CDR3 length: 12
clone size: -
V gene: TRBV10-2
J gene: TRBJ2-7
CDR3 protein: CATKDRGYEQYF

CDR3 length: 13
clone size: once
V gene: TRBV5-1
J gene: TRBJ2-7
CDR3 protein: CASSSDVTYEQYF

CDR3 length: 12
clone size: -
V gene: TRBV5-4
J gene: TRBJ2-1
CDR3 protein: CASSLGGIEQFF

CDR3 length: 16
clone size: once
V gene: TRBV5-1
J gene: TRBJ2-5
CDR3 protein: CASSLAGRVFQETQYF

CDR3 length: 14
clone size: -
V gene: TRBV6-4
J gene: TRBJ2-2
CDR3 protein: CASSELAGSGELFF

CDR3 length: 13
clone size: -
V gene: TRBV7-9
J gene: TRBJ2-5
CDR3 protein: CASSLGGLETQYF

CDR3 length: 14
clone size: few
V gene: TRBV7-2
J gene: TRBJ1-1
CDR3 protein: CASRPRDLHTEAFF

CDR3 length: 16
clone size: -
V gene: TRBV4-3
J gene: TRBJ2-7
CDR3 protein: CASSQGTGGGNYEQYF

CDR3 length: 11
clone size: -
V gene: TRBV20-1
J gene: TRBJ1-1
CDR3 protein: CSAQQGTEAFF

CDR3 length: 14
clone size: -
V gene: TRBV27
J gene: TRBJ1-2
CDR3 protein: CASRVPGAAYGYTF

CDR3 length: 13
clone size: -
V gene: TRBV15
J gene: TRBJ1-2
CDR3 protein: CATSSGQKYGYTF

CDR3 length: 11
clone size: -
V gene: TRBV11-2
J gene: TRBJ1-1
CDR3 protein: CASSWTAEAFF

CDR3 length: 13
clone size: -
V gene: TRBV5-4
J gene: TRBJ2-3
CDR3 protein: CASSLAGTDTQYF

CDR3 length: 13
clone size: few
V gene: TRBV7-6
J gene: TRBJ2-1
CDR3 protein: CASSLLPLNEQFF

CDR3 length: 14
clone size: -
V gene: TRBV6-4
J gene: TRBJ1-2
CDR3 protein: CASSERTGVSGYTF

CDR3 length: 15
clone size: -
V gene: TRBV6-5
J gene: TRBJ1-5
CDR3 protein: CASSSGGTANQPQHF

CDR3 length: 12
clone size: -
V gene: TRBV11-2
J gene: TRBJ2-7
CDR3 protein: CASSSGGYEQYF

CDR3 length: 16
clone size: -
V gene: TRBV19
J gene: TRBJ2-1
CDR3 protein: CASSIDLRQGCNEQFF

CDR3 length: 13
clone size: -
V gene: TRBV19
J gene: TRBJ2-7
CDR3 protein: CASSGQGASEQYF

CDR3 length: 15
clone size: -
V gene: TRBV9
J gene: TRBJ2-5
CDR3 protein: CASSGTSGLQETQYF

CDR3 length: 11
clone size: -
V gene: TRBV27
J gene: TRBJ2-7
CDR3 protein: CASSAGNEQYF

CDR3 length: 14
clone size: -
V gene: TRBV5-6
J gene: TRBJ1-1
CDR3 protein: CASSFPGEAVKAFF

CDR3 length: 16
clone size: -
V gene: TRBV7-2
J gene: TRBJ2-1
CDR3 protein: CASRARGFSSYNEQFF

CDR3 length: 14
clone size: once
V gene: TRBV29-1
J gene: TRBJ1-1
CDR3 protein: CSVPGQVMNTEAFF

CDR3 length: 14
clone size: -
V gene: TRBV18
J gene: TRBJ1-6
CDR3 protein: CASSPQGDNSPLHF

CDR3 length: 15
clone size: -
V gene: TRBV25-1
J gene: TRBJ1-2
CDR3 protein: CASSGFSTLAMGYTF

CDR3 length: 15
clone size: -
V gene: TRBV19
J gene: TRBJ2-6
CDR3 protein: CASNLQGIGANVLTF

CDR3 length: 13
clone size: -
V gene: TRBV4-3
J gene: TRBJ2-2
CDR3 protein: CASSQALDGELFF

CDR3 length: 17
clone size: -
V gene: TRBV27
J gene: TRBJ1-6
CDR3 protein: CASSTSRDSGINSPLHF

CDR3 length: 14
clone size: many
V gene: TRBV5-1
J gene: TRBJ1-4
CDR3 protein: CASSMGTGNEKLFF

CDR3 length: 13
clone size: few
V gene: TRBV4-3
J gene: TRBJ1-4
CDR3 protein: CASSQGIREKLFF

CDR3 length: 14
clone size: -
V gene: TRBV7-8
J gene: TRBJ2-7
CDR3 protein: CASSLEGQAREQYF

CDR3 length: 15
clone size: -
V gene: TRBV13
J gene: TRBJ1-1
CDR3 protein: CASSLSRDRNTEAFF

CDR3 length: 15
clone size: -
V gene: TRBV2
J gene: TRBJ2-3
CDR3 protein: CASTTSGGIGDTQYF

CDR3 length: 14
clone size: -
V gene: TRBV5-4
J gene: TRBJ1-1
CDR3 protein: CASSLQGVFTEAFF

CDR3 length: 14
clone size: -
V gene: TRBV7-2
J gene: TRBJ1-3
CDR3 protein: CASSSSREGNTIYF

CDR3 length: 15
clone size: -
V gene: TRBV5-1
J gene: TRBJ1-1
CDR3 protein: CASSLDWSYVTEAFF

CDR3 length: 14
clone size: -
V gene: TRBV7-2
J gene: TRBJ1-4
CDR3 protein: CASSLRRRGEKLFF

CDR3 length: 17
clone size: -
V gene: TRBV7-2
J gene: TRBJ2-3
CDR3 protein: CASSLMRGLSSTDTQYF

CDR3 length: 14
clone size: many
V gene: TRBV5-4
J gene: TRBJ2-7
CDR3 protein: CASSPLQGMYEQYF